The 21 T cell receptor beta chains given below trace back to one sample, sequenced in a study of CD8 T cells in Susac syndrome. Random hexamers were used to reverse transcribe an amount of roughly 0.45 to 1 ug RNA. TCRdb called the immunoSEQ multiplex PCR reads again in MiXCR, with one record for every CDR3 protein. Among 150,000 to 200,000 distinct CDR3 sequences listed, around 94% were seen once. Sequenced sample: CD4+ T cells from PBMCs. All receptors derive from a human donor in good health.

The rearrangement links TRBV12-3 or TRBV12-4 to TRBJ2-1; no clear D. The CDR3 has 11 residues. Trimming left V 3 bases short and J 9 bases short, with 6 bases between. The CDR3 loop reads CASSFESEQFF. The CDR3 nucleotides are TGTGCCAGCAGTTTCGAGAGTGAGCAGTTCTTC.

V and J are TRBV14 and TRBJ2-5, with D unclear. This CDR3 spans 18 amino acids. The germline V gene encodes CDR1 SGHDN and CDR2 FVKESK. Trimming removed 4 bases at V and 1 base at J, with 22 bases between. The CDR3 bases are TGTGCCAGCAGCCGAGTGGAAGGAGACTTCCGAATCCAAGAGACCCAGTACTTC. Translated: CASSRVEGDFRIQETQYF.

The V gene is TRBV30, the J gene TRBJ2-1; D is unresolved. Trimming shortened V by 2 bases and J by 4 bases, and 21 bases separated the two germline ends. This CDR3 is built from 17 residues. The germline gives CDR1 GTSNPN, CDR2 SVGIG (reference sequence). DNA of the CDR3: TGTGCCTGGAGTTGTCCCCCCTTTGGGGTTATTTACAATGAGCAGTTCTTC. Its protein is CAWSCPPFGVIYNEQFF.

This clonotype was counted a single time. The V gene is TRBV7-2, the J gene TRBJ1-2; 7 nucleotides match TRBD1. V lost 4 bases, J lost 8 bases, and 7 bases stayed unmatched. The germline CDR1 and CDR2 sequences are SGHTA and FQGNSA. The CDR3 spans 13 residues. The CDR3 nucleotides read TGTGCCAGCAGCTCGACAGGGTTGGGCGGCTACACCTTC. Translated, it gives CASSSTGLGGYTF.

The chain links TRBV2 to TRBJ2-7, with D unclear. Germline CDR1 reads SNHLY; CDR2 reads FYNNEI. This CDR3 spans 11 amino acids. Deletions cut 6 bases from V and 6 bases from J, with 9 bases between. The CDR3 spells CASRALSEQYF. CDR3 sequence (DNA): TGTGCCAGCAGGGCCCTTAGCGAGCAGTACTTC. Based on the CDR3 plus reference TRBV2 and TRBJ2-7, the full variable domain is EPEVTQTPSHQVTQMGQEVILRCVPISNHLYFYWYRQILGQKVEFLVSFYNNEISEKSEIFDDQFSVERPDGSNFTLKIRSTKLEDSAMYFCASRALSEQYFGPGTRLTVT.

The chain links TRBV18 to TRBJ1-2; D is undetermined. This CDR3 is 13 amino acids long. V was shortened by 0 bases and J by 4 bases, with 6 bases between the two germline ends. Germline V lookup: CDR1 KGHSH, CDR2 LQKENI. The CDR3 DNA follows: TGTGCCAGCTCACCACCCGGGCCCTATGGCTACACCTTC. It specifies CASSPPGPYGYTF.

The CDR3 bases are TGTGCCAGCAGCTTAGCAGGTCGTTTATTGTGGCAGAACGGGACAGAGCAGTTCTTC. This sequence encodes CASSLAGRLLWQNGTEQFF. The chain has TRBV7-8 and TRBJ2-1, with D possibly being TRBD1 (6 bases). The germline V gene has CDR1 SGHVS and CDR2 FQNEAQ. Trimming pared 0 bases from V and 10 bases from J, leaving 28 bases between. The CDR3 contains 19 residues.

CDR3 protein: CASSHHPGQRNQPQHF. The CDR3 DNA is TGCGCCAGCAGTCACCATCCAGGACAACGGAATCAGCCCCAGCATTTT. The rearrangement links TRBV23-1 to TRBJ1-5; D is possibly TRBD1 (5 bases). TRBV23-1 is reported as an ORF; its role is uncertain. The V gene lost 3 bases and the J gene lost 4 bases, with 16 bases spanning the gap. CDR3 length: 16 residues.

The chain carries TRBV19 and TRBJ1-6; 8 bases map to TRBD1. CDR3 length: 13 amino acids. The V gene end was trimmed by 5 bases and the J gene end by 10 bases; junction bases not matched to a gene: 4. Germline V gives CDR1 LNHDA, CDR2 SQIVND (reference sequence). CDR3 sequence reads: CASSGQGGSPLHF. CDR3 nucleotides: TGTGCCAGTAGTGGACAGGGAGGGTCACCCCTCCACTTT.

This rearrangement joins TRBV20-1 to TRBJ2-3, with D perhaps matching TRBD1 (5 bases). This CDR3 spans 14 amino acids. Looked up from germline, CDR1 is DFQATT and CDR2 is SNEGSKA (reference sequence). Trimming left V 5 bases short and J 2 bases short, with 14 bases between. In nucleotides, the CDR3 is TGCAGTGCTCCCCGGCAGGGTGCCACAGATACGCAGTATTTT. Translated: CSAPRQGATDTQYF.

This clonotype has just one count. The chain couples TRBV18 to TRBJ2-5, with 14 bases fitting TRBD2. J lost 5 bases, V lost 3 bases, and 5 bases had no gene match. CDR3 length equals 16 residues. Germline CDR1 and CDR2: KGHSH and LQKENI. CDR3 in DNA: TGTGCCAGCTCACCGACGGGACTAGCGGGGGTGGAGACCCAGTACTTC. Translated, it gives CASSPTGLAGVETQYF.

The V call is TRBV7-3, the J call TRBJ2-2, with TRBD1 identical over 7 bases. Germline V gene data show CDR1 as SGHTA and CDR2 as FQGTGA. Trimming at V came to 4 bases and at J to 6 bases, leaving 8 bases not matched to a gene. This CDR3 is 15 amino acids long. The CDR3 here is CASSSVGQGAGELFF. The CDR3 DNA follows: TGTGCCAGCAGCTCGGTTGGTCAGGGGGCCGGGGAGCTGTTTTTT.

The chain has TRBV15 and TRBJ2-1, with TRBD2 matching over 8 bases. This CDR3 is built from 16 residues. Losses at the gene ends were 3 bases for V and 6 bases for J; bases not matched to a gene: 10. Germline lookup yields CDR1 LNHNV and CDR2 YYDKDF (reference sequence). The CDR3 DNA reads as TGTGCCACCAGCAGCCGAACTAGCGGCCAGTTCAATGAGCAGTTCTTC. It encodes CATSSRTSGQFNEQFF.

This chain uses TRBV27 with TRBJ2-3; D gene unclear. Trimming cost V 3 bases and J 2 bases, with 15 bases left between them. This CDR3 is 16 amino acids long. Germline V gene data show CDR1 as MNHEY and CDR2 as SMNVEV (reference sequence). The CDR3 region has the DNA TGTGCCAGCAGTTTGGGCATGCAAAGCTACACAGATACGCAGTATTTT. Translation: CASSLGMQSYTDTQYF.

The chain uses TRBV4-3 and TRBJ2-7, with D maybe TRBD1 (6 bases). In germline, CDR1 is LGHNA, CDR2 YSLEER. This CDR3 spans 14 amino acids. Trimming left V 0 bases short and J 2 bases short, with 8 bases between. CDR3: CASSQDNRAYEQYF. DNA for the CDR3: TGCGCCAGCAGCCAAGATAACAGGGCCTACGAGCAGTACTTC.

The rearrangement uses TRBV9 and TRBJ1-2, with D hard to call. The ends were cut back, 1 base at V and 4 bases at J, with 14 bases in the middle. Germline values: CDR1 SGDLS, CDR2 YYNGEE. The CDR3 spans 15 residues. CDR3 loop: CASSVRRLPVYGYTF. The CDR3 bases are TGTGCCAGCAGCGTAAGGAGGCTCCCTGTCTATGGCTACACCTTC.

This clonotype occurred a few times. This chain links TRBV12-3 or TRBV12-4 with TRBJ2-7; 9 positions agree with TRBD1. The CDR3 spans 12 residues. The V gene end was trimmed by 6 bases and the J gene end by 7 bases; junction bases not matched to a gene: 4. The CDR3: CASSPGQGEQYF. The CDR3 DNA reads TGTGCCAGCAGCCCGGGACAGGGTGAGCAGTACTTC.

This chain uses TRBV14 with TRBJ1-1, with D possibly matching TRBD1 (5 bases). Germline V gene data show CDR1 as SGHDN and CDR2 as FVKESK. Trimming took off 0 bases at V and 10 bases at J, with 9 bases between the two ends. This CDR3 contains 12 residues. CDR3 residues: CASSQDGRGAFF. The CDR3 DNA reads as TGTGCCAGCAGCCAAGACGGAAGGGGAGCTTTCTTT.

The chain uses TRBV29-1 and TRBJ2-1; D possibly corresponds to TRBD2 (6 bases). The CDR3 spans 13 residues. Germline CDR1 reads SQVTM; CDR2 reads ANQGSEA. The V and J ends lost 3 bases and 7 bases respectively, with 13 bases between them. CDR3 in amino acids: CSVERGVGNEQFF. The CDR3 coding sequence is TGCAGCGTTGAGCGGGGAGTGGGTAATGAGCAGTTCTTC.

The chain recombines TRBV2 with TRBJ1-6; 10 bases agree with TRBD1. V trimming: 9 bases; J trimming: 6 bases; junction bases outside the gene matches: 2. Germline CDR1 SNHLY, CDR2 FYNNEI. This CDR3 has 13 residues. DNA for the CDR3: TGTGCCAGTCGGACAGGGGGTAATTCACCCCTCCACTTT. Its protein product is CASRTGGNSPLHF. Full variable domain (outside the CDR3, taken from reference TRBV2 and TRBJ1-6): EPEVTQTPSHQVTQMGQEVILRCVPISNHLYFYWYRQILGQKVEFLVSFYNNEISEKSEIFDDQFSVERPDGSNFTLKIRSTKLEDSAMYFCASRTGGNSPLHFGNGTRLTVT.

V and J are TRBV20-1 and TRBJ2-1; no clear D gene. Germline V gene sequence: CDR1 DFQATT, CDR2 SNEGSKA (reference sequence). This CDR3 is 11 amino acids long. V lost 1 base and J lost 6, with 4 bases in between. The CDR3: CSARGTNEQFF. CDR3 DNA: TGCAGTGCTAGAGGGACCAATGAGCAGTTCTTC.